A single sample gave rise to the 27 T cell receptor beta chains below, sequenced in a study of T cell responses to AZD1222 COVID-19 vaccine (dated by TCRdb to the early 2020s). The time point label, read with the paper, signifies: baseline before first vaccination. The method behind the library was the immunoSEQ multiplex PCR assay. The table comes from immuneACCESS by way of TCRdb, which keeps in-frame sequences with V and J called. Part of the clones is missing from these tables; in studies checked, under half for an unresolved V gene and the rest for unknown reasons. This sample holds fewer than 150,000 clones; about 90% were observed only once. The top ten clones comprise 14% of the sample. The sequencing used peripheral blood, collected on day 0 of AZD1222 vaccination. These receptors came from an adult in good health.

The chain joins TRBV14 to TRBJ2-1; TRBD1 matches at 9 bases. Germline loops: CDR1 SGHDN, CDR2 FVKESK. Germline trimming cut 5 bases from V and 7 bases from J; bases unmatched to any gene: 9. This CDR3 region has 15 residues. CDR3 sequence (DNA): TGTGCCAGCAGCAGCCGGGACAGGGCCCCGAATGAGCAGTTCTTC. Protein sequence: CASSSRDRAPNEQFF.

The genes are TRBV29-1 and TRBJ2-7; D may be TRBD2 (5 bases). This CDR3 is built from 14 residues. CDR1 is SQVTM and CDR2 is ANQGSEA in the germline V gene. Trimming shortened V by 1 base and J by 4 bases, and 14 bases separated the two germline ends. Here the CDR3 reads CSVEVSAGGYEQYF. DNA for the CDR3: TGCAGCGTTGAAGTGTCGGCAGGAGGTTACGAGCAGTACTTC.

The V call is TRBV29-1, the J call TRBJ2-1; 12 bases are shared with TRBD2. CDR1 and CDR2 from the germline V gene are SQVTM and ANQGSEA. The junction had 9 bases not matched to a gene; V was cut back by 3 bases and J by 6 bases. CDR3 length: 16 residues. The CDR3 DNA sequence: TGCAGCGTTGAGGGGGGCACTAGCGGGAGGATCAATGAGCAGTTCTTC. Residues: CSVEGGTSGRINEQFF.

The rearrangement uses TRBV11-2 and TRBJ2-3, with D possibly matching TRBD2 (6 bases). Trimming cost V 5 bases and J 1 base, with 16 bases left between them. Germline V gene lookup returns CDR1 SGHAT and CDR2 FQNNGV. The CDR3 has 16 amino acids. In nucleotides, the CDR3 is TGTGCCAGCAGCAACGCCGGGACTTTGGGCACAGATACGCAGTATTTT. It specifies CASSNAGTLGTDTQYF.

DNA for the CDR3: TGTGCCAGTAGTAGTAAAAGGGGCAATCAGCCCCAGCATTTT. This encodes CASSSKRGNQPQHF. This chain joins TRBV19 and TRBJ1-5; D is uncertain. V was clipped by 4 bases and J by 2 bases, with 9 bases between them. Per germline, CDR1 LNHDA and CDR2 SQIVND (reference sequence). The CDR3 is 14 amino acids. Variable domain in full (rest from reference TRBV19 and TRBJ1-5): DGGITQSPKYLFRKEGQNVTLSCEQNLNHDAMYWYRQDPGQGLRLIYYSQIVNDFQKGDIAEGYSVSREKKESFPLTVTSAQKNPTAFYLCASSSKRGNQPQHFGDGTRLSIL.

CDR3 nucleotides: TGTGCCAGCAGTGACGATCCTGGGGACGTGAACACTGAAGCTTTCTTT. It codes for CASSDDPGDVNTEAFF. V usage is TRBV25-1 and J usage is TRBJ1-1; D is perhaps TRBD1 (5 bases). CDR1 MGHDK and CDR2 SYGVNS come from the germline V gene. The CDR3 contains 16 residues. V was shortened by 3 bases and J by 0 bases, with 14 bases between the two germline ends.

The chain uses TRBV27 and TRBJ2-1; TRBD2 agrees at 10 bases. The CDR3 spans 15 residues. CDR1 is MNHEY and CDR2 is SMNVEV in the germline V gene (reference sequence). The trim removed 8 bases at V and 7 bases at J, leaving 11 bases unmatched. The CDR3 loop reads CASSLAGGFANEQFF. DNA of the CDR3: TGTGCCAGCTCATTAGCGGGAGGCTTTGCGAATGAGCAGTTCTTC.

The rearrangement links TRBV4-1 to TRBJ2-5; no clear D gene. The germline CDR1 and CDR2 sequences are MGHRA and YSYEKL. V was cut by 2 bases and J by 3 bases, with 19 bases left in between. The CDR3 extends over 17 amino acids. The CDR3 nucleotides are TGCGCCAGCAGCCAACCTATCCCCAGCCCACGAGAAGAGACCCAGTACTTC. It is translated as CASSQPIPSPREETQYF.

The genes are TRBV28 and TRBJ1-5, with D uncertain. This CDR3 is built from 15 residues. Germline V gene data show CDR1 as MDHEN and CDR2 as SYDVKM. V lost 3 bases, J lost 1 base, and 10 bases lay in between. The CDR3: CASSLASVSNQPQHF. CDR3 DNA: TGTGCCAGCAGTTTGGCCAGTGTAAGCAATCAGCCCCAGCATTTT.

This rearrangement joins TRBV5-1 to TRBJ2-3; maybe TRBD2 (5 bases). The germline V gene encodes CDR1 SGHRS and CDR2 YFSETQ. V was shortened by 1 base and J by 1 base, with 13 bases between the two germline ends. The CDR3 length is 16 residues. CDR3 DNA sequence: TGCGCCAGCAGCTTGAGGTCCCCCGGGGGCACAGATACGCAGTATTTT. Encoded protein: CASSLRSPGGTDTQYF.

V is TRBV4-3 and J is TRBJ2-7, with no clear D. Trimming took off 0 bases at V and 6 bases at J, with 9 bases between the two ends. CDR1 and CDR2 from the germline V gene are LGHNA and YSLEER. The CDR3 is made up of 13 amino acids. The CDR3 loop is CASSQDSPAEQYF. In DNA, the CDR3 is TGCGCCAGCAGCCAAGATTCCCCGGCCGAGCAGTACTTC.

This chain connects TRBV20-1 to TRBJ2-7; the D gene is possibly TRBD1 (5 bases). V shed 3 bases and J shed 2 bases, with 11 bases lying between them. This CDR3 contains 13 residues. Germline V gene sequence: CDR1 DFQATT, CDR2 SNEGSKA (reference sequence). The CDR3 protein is CSASDSGTYEQYF. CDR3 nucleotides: TGCAGTGCTAGTGACAGTGGGACCTACGAGCAGTACTTC.

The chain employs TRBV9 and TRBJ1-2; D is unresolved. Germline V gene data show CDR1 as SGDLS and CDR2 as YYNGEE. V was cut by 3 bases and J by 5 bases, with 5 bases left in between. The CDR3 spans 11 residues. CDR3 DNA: TGTGCCAGCAGCGCAGGATATGGCTACACCTTC. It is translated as CASSAGYGYTF.

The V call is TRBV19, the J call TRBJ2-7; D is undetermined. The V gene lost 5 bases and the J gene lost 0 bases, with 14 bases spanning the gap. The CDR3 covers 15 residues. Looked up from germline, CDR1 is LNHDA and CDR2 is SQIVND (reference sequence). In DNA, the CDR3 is TGTGCCAGTAGTCGTACACTAACCCCCTCCTACGAGCAGTACTTC. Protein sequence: CASSRTLTPSYEQYF.

Here the CDR3 DNA reads TGTGCCAGCACCGACCTTTGGGCAGCCGAGCAGTACTTC. Protein product: CASTDLWAAEQYF. This chain joins TRBV7-2 and TRBJ2-7; the D is unclear. V lost 7 bases to trimming and J lost 6 bases, with 16 bases between them. This CDR3 has 13 amino acids. CDR1 and CDR2 (germline): SGHTA, FQGNSA.

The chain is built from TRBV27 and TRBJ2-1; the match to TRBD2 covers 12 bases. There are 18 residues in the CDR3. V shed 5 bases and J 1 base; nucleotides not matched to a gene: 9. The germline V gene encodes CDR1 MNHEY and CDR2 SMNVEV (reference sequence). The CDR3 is CASSLLAGGPGSYNEQFF. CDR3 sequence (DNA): TGTGCCAGCAGTCTTCTAGCGGGAGGGCCAGGTTCCTACAATGAGCAGTTCTTC.

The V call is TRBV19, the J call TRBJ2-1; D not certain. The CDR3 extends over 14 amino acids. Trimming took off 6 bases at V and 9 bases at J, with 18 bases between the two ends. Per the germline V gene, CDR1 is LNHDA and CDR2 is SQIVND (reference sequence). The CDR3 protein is CASSTPGESAEQFF. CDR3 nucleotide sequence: TGTGCCAGTAGCACCCCCGGTGAGTCTGCTGAGCAGTTCTTC.

CDR3 sequence reads: CASTRGYEQYF. In DNA, the CDR3 is TGTGCCAGCACCAGGGGATACGAGCAGTACTTC. J is TRBJ2-7 and V is TRBV6-5, with D possibly being TRBD1 (6 bases). CDR1 is MNHEY, CDR2 SVGAGI, per germline. The CDR3 totals 11 residues. Trimming removed 7 bases at V and 4 bases at J, with 8 bases between.

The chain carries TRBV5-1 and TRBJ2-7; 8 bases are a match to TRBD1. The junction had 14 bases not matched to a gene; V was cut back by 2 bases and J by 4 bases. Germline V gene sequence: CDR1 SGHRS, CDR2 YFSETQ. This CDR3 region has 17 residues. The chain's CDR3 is CASSFAPSAGTGYEQYF. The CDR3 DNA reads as TGCGCCAGCAGCTTTGCCCCTTCGGCCGGGACAGGTTACGAGCAGTACTTC.

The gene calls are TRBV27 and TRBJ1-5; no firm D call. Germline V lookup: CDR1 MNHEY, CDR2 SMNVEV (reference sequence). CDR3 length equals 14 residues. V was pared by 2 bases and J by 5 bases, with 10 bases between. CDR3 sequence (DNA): TGTGCCAGCAGTTTAGGCGGCAGCGATCAGCCCCAGCATTTT. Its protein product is CASSLGGSDQPQHF.

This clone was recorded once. CDR3 DNA sequence: TGTGCCAGCAGCTTAGATGGACTGTACTATAATTCACCCCTCCACTTT. It encodes CASSLDGLYYNSPLHF. The genes are TRBV13 and TRBJ1-6; D is uncertain. Germline V gene data show CDR1 as PRHDT and CDR2 as FYEKMQ (reference sequence). Trimming took off 1 base at V and 3 bases at J, with 10 bases between the two ends. This CDR3 has 16 residues.

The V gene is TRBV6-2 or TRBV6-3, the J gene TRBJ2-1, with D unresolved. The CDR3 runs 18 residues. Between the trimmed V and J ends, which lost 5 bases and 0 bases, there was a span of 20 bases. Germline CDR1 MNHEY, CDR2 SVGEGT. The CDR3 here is CASSLRAAGSSSYNEQFF. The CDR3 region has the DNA TGTGCCAGCAGTCTCAGAGCCGCTGGTTCGAGCTCCTACAATGAGCAGTTCTTC.

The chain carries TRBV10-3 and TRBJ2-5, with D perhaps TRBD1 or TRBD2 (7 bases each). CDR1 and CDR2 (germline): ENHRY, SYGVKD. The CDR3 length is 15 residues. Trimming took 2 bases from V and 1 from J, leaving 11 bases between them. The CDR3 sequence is CAISEAGGGQETQYF. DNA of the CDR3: TGTGCCATCAGTGAGGCAGGGGGGGGCCAAGAGACCCAGTACTTC.

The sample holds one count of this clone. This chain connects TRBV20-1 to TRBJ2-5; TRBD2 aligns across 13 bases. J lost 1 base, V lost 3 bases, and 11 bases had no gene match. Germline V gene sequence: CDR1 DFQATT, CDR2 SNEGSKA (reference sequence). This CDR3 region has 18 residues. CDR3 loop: CSASQMTSGRLIQETQYF. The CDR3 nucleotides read TGCAGTGCTAGTCAGATGACTAGCGGGAGGCTGATCCAAGAGACCCAGTACTTC.

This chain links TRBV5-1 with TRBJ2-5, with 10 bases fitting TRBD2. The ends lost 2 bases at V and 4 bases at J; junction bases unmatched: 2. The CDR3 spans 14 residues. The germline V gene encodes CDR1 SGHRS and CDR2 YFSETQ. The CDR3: CASSLSGGAETQYF. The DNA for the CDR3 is TGCGCCAGCAGCTTAAGCGGGGGGGCAGAGACCCAGTACTTC.

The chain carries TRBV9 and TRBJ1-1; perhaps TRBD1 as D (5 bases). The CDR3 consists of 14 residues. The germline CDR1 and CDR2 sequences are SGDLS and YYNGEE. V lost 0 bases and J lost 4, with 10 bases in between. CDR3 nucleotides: TGTGCCAGCAGCGTAGGGGGGAGCGGCACTGAAGCTTTCTTT. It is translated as CASSVGGSGTEAFF.

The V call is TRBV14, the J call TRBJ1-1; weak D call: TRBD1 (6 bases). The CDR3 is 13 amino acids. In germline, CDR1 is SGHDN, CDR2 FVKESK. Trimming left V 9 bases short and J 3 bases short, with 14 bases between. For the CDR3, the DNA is TGTGCCAGTAACCGACAGGCGGACACTGAAGCTTTCTTT. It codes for CASNRQADTEAFF.